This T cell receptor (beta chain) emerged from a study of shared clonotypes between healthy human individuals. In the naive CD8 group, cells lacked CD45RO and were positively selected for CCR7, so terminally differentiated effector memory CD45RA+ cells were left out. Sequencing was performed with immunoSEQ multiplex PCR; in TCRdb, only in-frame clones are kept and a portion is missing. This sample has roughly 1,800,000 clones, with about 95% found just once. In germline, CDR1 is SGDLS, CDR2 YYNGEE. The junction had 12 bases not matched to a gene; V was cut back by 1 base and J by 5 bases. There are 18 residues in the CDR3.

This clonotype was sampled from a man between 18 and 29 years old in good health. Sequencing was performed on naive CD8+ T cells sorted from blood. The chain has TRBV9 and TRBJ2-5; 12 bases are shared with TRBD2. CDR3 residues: CASSVYPTLAGGIETQYF. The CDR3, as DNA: TGTGCCAGCAGCGTATACCCCACCCTAGCGGGGGGGATCGAGACCCAGTACTTC.